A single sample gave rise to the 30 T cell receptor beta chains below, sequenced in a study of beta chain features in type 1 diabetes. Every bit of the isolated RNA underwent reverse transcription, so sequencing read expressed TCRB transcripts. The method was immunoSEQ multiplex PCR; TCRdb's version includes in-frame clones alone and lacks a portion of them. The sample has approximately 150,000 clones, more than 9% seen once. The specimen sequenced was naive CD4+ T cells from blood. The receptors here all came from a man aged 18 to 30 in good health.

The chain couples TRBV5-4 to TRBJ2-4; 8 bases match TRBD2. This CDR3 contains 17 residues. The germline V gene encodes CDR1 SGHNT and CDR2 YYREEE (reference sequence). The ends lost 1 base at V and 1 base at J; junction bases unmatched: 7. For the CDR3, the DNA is TGTGCCAGCAGCTTGCGGGGGGGTAGTGTTGCCAAAAACATTCAGTACTTC. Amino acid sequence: CASSLRGGSVAKNIQYF.

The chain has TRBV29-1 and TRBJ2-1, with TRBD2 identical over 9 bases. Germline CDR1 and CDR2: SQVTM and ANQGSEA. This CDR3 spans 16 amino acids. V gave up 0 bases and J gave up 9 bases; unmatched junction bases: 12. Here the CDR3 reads CSVEEFLAGITSEQFF. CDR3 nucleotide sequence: TGCAGCGTTGAAGAATTCCTAGCGGGGATAACGAGTGAGCAGTTCTTC.

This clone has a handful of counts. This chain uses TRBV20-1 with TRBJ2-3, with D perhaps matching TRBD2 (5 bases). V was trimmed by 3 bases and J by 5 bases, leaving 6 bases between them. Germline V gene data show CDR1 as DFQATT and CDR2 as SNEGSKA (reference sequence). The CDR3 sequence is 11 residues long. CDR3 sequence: CSASGVDTQYF. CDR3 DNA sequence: TGCAGTGCTAGCGGGGTAGATACGCAGTATTTT.

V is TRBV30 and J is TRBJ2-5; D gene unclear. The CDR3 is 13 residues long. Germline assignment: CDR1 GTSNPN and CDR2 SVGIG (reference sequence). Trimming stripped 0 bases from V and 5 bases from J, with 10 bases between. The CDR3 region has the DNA TGTGCCTGGAGTGTACACTCCGGGGAGACCCAGTACTTC. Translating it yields CAWSVHSGETQYF.

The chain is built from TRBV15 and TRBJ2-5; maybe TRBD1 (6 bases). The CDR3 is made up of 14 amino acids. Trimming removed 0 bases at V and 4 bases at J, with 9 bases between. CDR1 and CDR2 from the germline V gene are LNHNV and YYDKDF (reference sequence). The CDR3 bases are TGTGCCACCAGCAGAGAGGGGGCCGGAGAGACCCAGTACTTC. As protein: CATSREGAGETQYF.

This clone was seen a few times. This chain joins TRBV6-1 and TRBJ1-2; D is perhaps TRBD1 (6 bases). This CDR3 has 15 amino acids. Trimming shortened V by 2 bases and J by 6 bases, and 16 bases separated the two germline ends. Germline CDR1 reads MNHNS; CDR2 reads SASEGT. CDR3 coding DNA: TGTGCCAGCAGTGAACCCGCCACAGGGCTGGATGGCTACACCTTC. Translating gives CASSEPATGLDGYTF.

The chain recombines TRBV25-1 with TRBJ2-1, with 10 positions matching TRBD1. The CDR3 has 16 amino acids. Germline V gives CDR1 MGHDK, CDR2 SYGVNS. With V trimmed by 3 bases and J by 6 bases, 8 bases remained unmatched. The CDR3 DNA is TGTGCCAGCAGTGATACAGGGACAGGGGCCTCCAATGAGCAGTTCTTC. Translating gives CASSDTGTGASNEQFF.

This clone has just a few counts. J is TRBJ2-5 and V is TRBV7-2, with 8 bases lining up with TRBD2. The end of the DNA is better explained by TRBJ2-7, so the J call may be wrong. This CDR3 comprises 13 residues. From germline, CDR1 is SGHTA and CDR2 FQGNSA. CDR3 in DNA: TGTGCCAGCAGCTTCCGGGGGGGCGACGAGCAGTACTTC. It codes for CASSFRGGDEQYF.

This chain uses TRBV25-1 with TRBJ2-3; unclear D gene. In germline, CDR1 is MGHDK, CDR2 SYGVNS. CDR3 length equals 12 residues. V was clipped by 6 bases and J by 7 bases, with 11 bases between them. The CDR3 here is CASSFPQNTQYF. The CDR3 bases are TGTGCCAGCAGCTTCCCGCAGAATACGCAGTATTTT.

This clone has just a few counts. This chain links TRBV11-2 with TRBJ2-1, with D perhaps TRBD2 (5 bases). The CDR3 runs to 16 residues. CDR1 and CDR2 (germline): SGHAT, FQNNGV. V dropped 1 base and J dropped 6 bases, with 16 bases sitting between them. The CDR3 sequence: CASSLGPGVPGNEQFF. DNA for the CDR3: TGTGCCAGCAGCTTAGGTCCCGGGGTCCCCGGCAATGAGCAGTTCTTC.

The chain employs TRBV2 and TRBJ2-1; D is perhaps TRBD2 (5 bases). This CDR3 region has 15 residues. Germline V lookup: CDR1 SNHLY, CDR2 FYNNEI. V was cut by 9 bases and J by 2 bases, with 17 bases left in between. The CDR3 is CASFHPGLTYNEQFF. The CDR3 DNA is TGTGCCAGTTTCCATCCCGGACTTACCTACAATGAGCAGTTCTTC.

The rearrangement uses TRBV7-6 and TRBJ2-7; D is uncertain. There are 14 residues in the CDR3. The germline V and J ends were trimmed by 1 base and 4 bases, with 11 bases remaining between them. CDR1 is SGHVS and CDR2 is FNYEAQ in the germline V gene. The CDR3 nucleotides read TGTGCCAGCAGCTTAGGCCCGGGTAGTTACGAGCAGTACTTC. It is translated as CASSLGPGSYEQYF.

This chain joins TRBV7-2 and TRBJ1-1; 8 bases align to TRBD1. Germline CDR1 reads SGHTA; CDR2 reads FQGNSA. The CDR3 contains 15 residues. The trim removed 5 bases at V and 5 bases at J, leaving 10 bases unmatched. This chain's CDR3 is CASSTGQGGETEAFF. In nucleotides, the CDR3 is TGTGCCAGCAGCACCGGACAGGGCGGAGAAACTGAAGCTTTCTTT.

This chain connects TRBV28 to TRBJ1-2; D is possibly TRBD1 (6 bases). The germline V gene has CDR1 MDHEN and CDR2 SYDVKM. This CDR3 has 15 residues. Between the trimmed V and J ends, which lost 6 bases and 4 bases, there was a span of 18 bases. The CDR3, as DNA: TGTGCCAGCAGCTACCTCGACAGGACAAGCTATGGCTACACCTTC. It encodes CASSYLDRTSYGYTF.

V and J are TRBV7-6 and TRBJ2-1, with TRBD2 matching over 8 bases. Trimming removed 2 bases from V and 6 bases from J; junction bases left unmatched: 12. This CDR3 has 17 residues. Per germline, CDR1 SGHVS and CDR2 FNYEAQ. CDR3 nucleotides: TGTGCCAGCAGCTTACCTACTAGCGGAGGTCCTGGCAATGAGCAGTTCTTC. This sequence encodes CASSLPTSGGPGNEQFF.

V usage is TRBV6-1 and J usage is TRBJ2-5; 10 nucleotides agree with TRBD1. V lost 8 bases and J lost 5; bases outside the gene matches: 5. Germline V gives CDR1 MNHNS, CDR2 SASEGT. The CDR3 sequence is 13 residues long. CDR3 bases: TGTGCCAGCGCAGGACAGGGGGGCGAGACCCAGTACTTC. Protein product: CASAGQGGETQYF.

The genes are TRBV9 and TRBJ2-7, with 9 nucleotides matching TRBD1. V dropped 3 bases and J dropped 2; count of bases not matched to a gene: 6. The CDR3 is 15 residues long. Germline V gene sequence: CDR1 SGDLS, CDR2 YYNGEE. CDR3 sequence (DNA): TGTGCCAGCAGCGCCGGACAGGGGCATGCCTACGAGCAGTACTTC. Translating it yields CASSAGQGHAYEQYF.

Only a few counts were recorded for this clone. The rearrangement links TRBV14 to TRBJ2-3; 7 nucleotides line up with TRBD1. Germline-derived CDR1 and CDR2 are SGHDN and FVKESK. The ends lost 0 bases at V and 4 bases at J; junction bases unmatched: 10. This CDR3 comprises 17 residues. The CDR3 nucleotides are TGTGCCAGCAGCCAAGATCGTGTCAACAGGGGATCAGATACGCAGTATTTT. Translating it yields CASSQDRVNRGSDTQYF.

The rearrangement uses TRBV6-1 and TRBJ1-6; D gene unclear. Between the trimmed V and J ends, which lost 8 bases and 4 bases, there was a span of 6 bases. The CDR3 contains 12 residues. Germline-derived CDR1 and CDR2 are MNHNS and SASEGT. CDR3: CASREYNSPLHF. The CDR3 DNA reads TGTGCCAGCCGGGAATATAATTCACCCCTCCACTTT.

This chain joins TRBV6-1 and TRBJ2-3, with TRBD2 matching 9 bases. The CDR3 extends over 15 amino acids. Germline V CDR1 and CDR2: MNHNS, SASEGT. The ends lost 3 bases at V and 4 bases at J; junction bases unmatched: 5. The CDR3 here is CASSEKGGGADTQYF. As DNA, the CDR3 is TGTGCCAGCAGTGAGAAAGGCGGGGGGGCAGATACGCAGTATTTT.

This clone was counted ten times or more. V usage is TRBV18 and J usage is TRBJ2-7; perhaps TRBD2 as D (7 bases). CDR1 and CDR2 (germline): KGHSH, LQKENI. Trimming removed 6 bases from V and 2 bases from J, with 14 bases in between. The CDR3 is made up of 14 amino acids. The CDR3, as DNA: TGTGCCAGCTCTCTGGACAGCGGGACCTACGAGCAGTACTTC. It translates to CASSLDSGTYEQYF.

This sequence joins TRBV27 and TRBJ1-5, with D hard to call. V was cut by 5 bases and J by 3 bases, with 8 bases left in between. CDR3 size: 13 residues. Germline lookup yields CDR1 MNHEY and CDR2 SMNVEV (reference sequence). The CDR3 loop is CASSPRVNQPQHF. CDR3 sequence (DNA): TGTGCCAGCAGTCCGAGGGTCAATCAGCCCCAGCATTTT.

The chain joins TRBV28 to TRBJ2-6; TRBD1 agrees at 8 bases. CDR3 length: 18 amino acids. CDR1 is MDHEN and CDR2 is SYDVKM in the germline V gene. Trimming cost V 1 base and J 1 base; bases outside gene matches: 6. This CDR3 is CASSLYDQGASGANVLTF. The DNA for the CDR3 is TGTGCCAGCAGTTTATACGACCAGGGGGCATCTGGGGCCAACGTCCTGACTTTC.

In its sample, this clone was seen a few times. CDR3 coding DNA: TGCGCCAGCAGCTTGGGCCTAGCGGGCCCCAATGAGCAGTTCTTC. It is translated as CASSLGLAGPNEQFF. V gene TRBV5-1 combines with J gene TRBJ2-1, with 8 bases that match TRBD2. CDR1 and CDR2 (germline): SGHRS, YFSETQ. CDR3 size: 15 residues. V was clipped by 0 bases and J by 6 bases; unmatched bases: 5.

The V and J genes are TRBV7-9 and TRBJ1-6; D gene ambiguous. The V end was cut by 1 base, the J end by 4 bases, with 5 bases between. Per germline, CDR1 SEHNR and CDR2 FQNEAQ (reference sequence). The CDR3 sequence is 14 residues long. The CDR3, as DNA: TGTGCCAGCAGCTTAGACAGTTATAATTCACCCCTCCACTTT. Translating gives CASSLDSYNSPLHF. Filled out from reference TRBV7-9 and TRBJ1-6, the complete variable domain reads DTGVSQNPRHKITKRGQNVTFRCDPISEHNRLYWYRQTLGQGPEFLTYFQNEAQLEKSRLLSDRFSAERPKGSFSTLEIQRTEQGDSAMYLCASSLDSYNSPLHFGNGTRLTVT.

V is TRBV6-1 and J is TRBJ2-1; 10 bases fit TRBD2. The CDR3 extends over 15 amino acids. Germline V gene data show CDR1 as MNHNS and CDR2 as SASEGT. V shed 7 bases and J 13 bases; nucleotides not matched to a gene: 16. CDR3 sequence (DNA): TGTGCCAGCACAAACAGTGGGTTAGCGGGGGGTCCACAGTTCTTC. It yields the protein CASTNSGLAGGPQFF.

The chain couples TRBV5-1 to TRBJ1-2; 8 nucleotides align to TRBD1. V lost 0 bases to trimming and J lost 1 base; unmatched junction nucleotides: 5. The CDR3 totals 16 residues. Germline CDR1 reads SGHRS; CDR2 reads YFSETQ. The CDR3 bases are TGCGCCAGCAGCTTGGTACAGGGGGGGCATAACTATGGCTACACCTTC. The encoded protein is CASSLVQGGHNYGYTF.

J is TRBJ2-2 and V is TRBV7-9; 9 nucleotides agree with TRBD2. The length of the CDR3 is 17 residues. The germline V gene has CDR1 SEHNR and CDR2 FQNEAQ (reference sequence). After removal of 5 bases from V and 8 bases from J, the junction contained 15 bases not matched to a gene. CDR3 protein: CASSTNAVSGGSGELFF. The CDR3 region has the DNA TGTGCCAGCAGCACAAACGCCGTGAGCGGGGGGTCTGGGGAGCTGTTTTTT. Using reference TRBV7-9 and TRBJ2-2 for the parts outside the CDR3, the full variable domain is DTGVSQNPRHKITKRGQNVTFRCDPISEHNRLYWYRQTLGQGPEFLTYFQNEAQLEKSRLLSDRFSAERPKGSFSTLEIQRTEQGDSAMYLCASSTNAVSGGSGELFFGEGSRLTVL.

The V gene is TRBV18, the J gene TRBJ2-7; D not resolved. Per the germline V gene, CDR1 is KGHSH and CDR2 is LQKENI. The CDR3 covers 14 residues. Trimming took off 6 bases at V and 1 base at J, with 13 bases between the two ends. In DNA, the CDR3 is TGTGCCAGCTCCCGACTCCGGTCGTCCTACGAGCAGTACTTC. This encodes CASSRLRSSYEQYF.

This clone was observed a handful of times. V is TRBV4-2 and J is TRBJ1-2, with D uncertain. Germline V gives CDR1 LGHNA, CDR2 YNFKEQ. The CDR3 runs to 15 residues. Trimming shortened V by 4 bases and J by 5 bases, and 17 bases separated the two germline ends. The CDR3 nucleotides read TGTGCCAGCAGCCGCTCCTCGACGGGAACTTATGGCTACACCTTC. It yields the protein CASSRSSTGTYGYTF.